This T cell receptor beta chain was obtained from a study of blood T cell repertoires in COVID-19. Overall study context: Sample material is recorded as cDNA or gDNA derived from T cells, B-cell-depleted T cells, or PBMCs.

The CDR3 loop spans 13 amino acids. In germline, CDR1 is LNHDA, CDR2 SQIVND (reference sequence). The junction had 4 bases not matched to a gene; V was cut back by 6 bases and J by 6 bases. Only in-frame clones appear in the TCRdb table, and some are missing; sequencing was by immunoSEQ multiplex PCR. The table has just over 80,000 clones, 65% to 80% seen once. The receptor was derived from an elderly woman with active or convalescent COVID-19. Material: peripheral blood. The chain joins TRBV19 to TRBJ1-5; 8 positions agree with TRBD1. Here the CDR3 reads CASSDTGGQPQHF. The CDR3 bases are TGTGCCAGTAGCGACACAGGGGGTCAGCCCCAGCATTTT.